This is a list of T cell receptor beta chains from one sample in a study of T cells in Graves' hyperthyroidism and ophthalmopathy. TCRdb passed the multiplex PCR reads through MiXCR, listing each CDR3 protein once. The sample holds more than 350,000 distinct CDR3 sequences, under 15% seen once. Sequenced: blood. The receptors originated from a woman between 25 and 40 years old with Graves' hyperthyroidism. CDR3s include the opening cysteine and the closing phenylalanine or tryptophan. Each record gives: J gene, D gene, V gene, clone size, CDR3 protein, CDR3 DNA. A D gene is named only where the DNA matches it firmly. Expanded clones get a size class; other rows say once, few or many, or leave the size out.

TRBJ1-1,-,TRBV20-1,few,CSAPRTQKGEAFF,TGCAGTGCTCCCCGGACCCAAAAGGGTGAAGCTTTCTTT
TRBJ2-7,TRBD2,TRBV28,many,CASSLRTGLAGLYSYEQYF,TGTGCCAGCAGTTTAAGGACGGGACTAGCGGGCCTTTATTCCTACGAGCAGTACTTC
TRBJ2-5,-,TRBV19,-,CASSSTGTPGGETQYF,TGTGCCAGTAGTTCCACCGGGACCCCAGGAGGAGAGACCCAGTACTTC
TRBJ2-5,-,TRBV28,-,CASSVWGDGETQYF,TGTGCCAGCAGTGTTTGGGGGGACGGGGAGACCCAGTACTTC
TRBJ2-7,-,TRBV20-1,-,CSARPRIEQYF,TGCAGTGCTAGACCCCGGATCGAGCAGTACTTC
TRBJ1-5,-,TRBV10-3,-,CAISEKYQLQHF,TGTGCCATCAGTGAAAAATACCAGCTCCAGCATTTT
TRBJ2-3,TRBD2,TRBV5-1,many,CASTAGGPTDTQYF,TGCGCCAGCACGGCGGGAGGGCCTACAGATACGCAGTATTTT
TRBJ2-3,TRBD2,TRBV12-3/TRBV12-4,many,CASSWRGGPTDTQYF,TGTGCCAGCAGTTGGCGGGGGGGGCCTACAGATACGCAGTATTTT
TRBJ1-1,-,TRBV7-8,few,CASSLPGTVEMNTEAFF,TGTGCCAGCAGCTTACCGGGAACAGTTGAGATGAACACTGAAGCTTTCTTT
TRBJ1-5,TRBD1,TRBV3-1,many,CASSQQGGGQPQHF,TGTGCCAGCAGCCAACAGGGGGGCGGCCAGCCCCAGCATTTT